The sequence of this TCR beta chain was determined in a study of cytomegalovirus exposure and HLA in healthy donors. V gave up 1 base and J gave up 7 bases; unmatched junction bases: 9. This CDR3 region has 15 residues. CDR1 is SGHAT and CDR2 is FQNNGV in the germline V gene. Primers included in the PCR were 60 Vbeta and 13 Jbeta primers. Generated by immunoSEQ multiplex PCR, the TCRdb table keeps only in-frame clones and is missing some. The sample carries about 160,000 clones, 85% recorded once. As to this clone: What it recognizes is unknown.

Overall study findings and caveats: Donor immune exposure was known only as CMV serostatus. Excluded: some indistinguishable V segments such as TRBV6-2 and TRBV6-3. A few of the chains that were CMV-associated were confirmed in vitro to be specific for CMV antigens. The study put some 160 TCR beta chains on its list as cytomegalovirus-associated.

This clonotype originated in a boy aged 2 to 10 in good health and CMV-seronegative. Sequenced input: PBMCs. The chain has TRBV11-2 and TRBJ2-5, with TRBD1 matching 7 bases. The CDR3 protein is CASSLVGQAPRTQYF. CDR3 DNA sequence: TGTGCCAGCAGCTTAGTCGGACAGGCCCCCAGGACCCAGTACTTC.